This paragraph covers one TCR beta chain sequence. Its target antigen remains unknown. The sample holds no much larger clone one base away, and base qualities are not on file. This sample was included in a study of post-analysis software for immune sequencing data (dated by TCRdb to about 2015). A note on the overall study: Disease courses on record covered relapsing-remitting, secondary progressive and progressive-relapsing multiple sclerosis, though some patients had no subtype annotation. The multiple sclerosis patient repertoires were compared with 10 or so previously published healthy control repertoires from donors aged roughly 6 to 25 years. A subset of samples was prepared in parallel using single-end sample barcoding, then pooled and co-amplified after Illumina adapter ligation. The investigation overall reported the following: Significantly higher frequencies in patients than in controls were found for roughly 5 TRBV segments, including TRBV5-6, TRBV5-1 and TRBV20-1. Normalized Chao1 diversity was significantly lower in multiple sclerosis patients than controls, suggesting substantial peripheral T-cell clonal expansion. The multiple sclerosis patient group was slightly younger than the control group. Direct clustering with F measure revealed strong co-clustering of samples prepared in the same batch, which led to a batch-effect correction.

Libraries were built with PCR. The instrument given in TCRdb is Illumina HiSeq 2500. To reduce PCR and sequencing biases, unique molecular identifiers were incorporated into the TCR beta cDNA libraries. Some 500,000 cDNA molecules were obtained per 1 to 10 million input T cells, so each molecule approximated one T cell. The patient libraries were prepared and sequenced with the same protocol used for the earlier healthy control dataset. Samples belonging to the same batch were prepared together, multiplexed and sequenced on a shared HiSeq lane. The authors' pipeline ran thus. Raw barcoded reads were processed with MIGEC, and single-read molecular identifier groups were discarded before consensus assembly and CDR3 extraction. VDJtools was used for post-analysis of the clonotype tables, and diversity was normalized by down-sampling every dataset to the size of the smallest sample. Repertoire overlap clustering matched CDR3 amino acid but not nucleotide sequences to correct batch-related cross-sample contamination. Using fastp trimming at Q25 and MiXCR clonotype assembly, TCRdb reanalyzed the public sequencing data and kept in-frame beta chains. Each entry is one CDR3 protein sequence, shown with its most common DNA and genes. TCRdb's processing, not the authors' own work, is the source of the V and J calls. This sample has 450,000 to 650,000 distinct CDR3 sequences in its table, and roughly 45% of those were observed once. Under 2% of the sample is held by the ten biggest clonotypes.

V gives up 7 bases and J gives up 9 bases, and the segment between their germline ends measures 24 bases. CDR3 length: 15 amino acids, cysteine to phenylalanine. The entry retains the CDR3 DNA only, 45 bases that are in frame from base 1. Sequences MNHEY (CDR1) and SVGAGI (CDR2) are obtained from the germline V gene. TCR beta repertoires were profiled from peripheral blood of about a dozen young patients with multiple sclerosis to demonstrate the VDJtools post-analysis software. The multiple sclerosis patients were children and adolescents between roughly 6 and 16 years of age. The V and J segments used are TRBV6-5 and TRBJ1-2; D gene: possibly TRBD1, on 6 matching bases. The receptor was derived from a girl aged 10-17 years with multiple sclerosis. The sequencing sample was made of blood. CDR3 reads: CASIDGPGELTSYTF. The DNA sequence follows: TGTGCCAGCATCGACGGTCCAGGGGAGCTTACGAGCTACACCTTC.